These 25 T cell receptor beta chains came from one sample sequenced in a study of blood T cell repertoires in COVID-19. Sequencing used immunoSEQ multiplex PCR; TCRdb keeps in-frame clones, though not all of them. The sample has fewer than 250,000 clones, roughly 80% seen once. The specimen sequenced was peripheral blood. The receptors here all came from a woman aged 60-70 years with active or convalescent COVID-19.

This chain links TRBV7-9 with TRBJ1-1; D unresolved. This CDR3 spans 14 amino acids. The germline V and J ends were trimmed by 5 bases and 4 bases, with 14 bases remaining between them. Germline values: CDR1 SEHNR, CDR2 FQNEAQ (reference sequence). CDR3 DNA sequence: TGTGCCAGCAGCCCCACGGTTCGTGGCACTGAAGCTTTCTTT. Residues: CASSPTVRGTEAFF.

The genes are TRBV7-8 and TRBJ2-1, with 8 bases matching TRBD1. V shed 4 bases and J 7 bases; nucleotides not matched to a gene: 3. From germline, CDR1 is SGHVS and CDR2 FQNEAQ. The CDR3 consists of 13 residues. DNA for the CDR3: TGTGCCAGCAGCTCGGACAGGGCGAATGAGCAGTTCTTC. It specifies CASSSDRANEQFF.

The chain employs TRBV9 and TRBJ2-3; D gene unclear. Germline CDR1 and CDR2: SGDLS and YYNGEE. The length of the CDR3 is 16 residues. V gave up 4 bases and J gave up 2 bases, with 17 bases separating them. CDR3 coding DNA: TGTGCCAGCAGCCTAAGCTCGAGTCTCGACACAGATACGCAGTATTTT. This gives the protein CASSLSSSLDTDTQYF.

The CDR3 DNA reads TGCGCCAGCAGTTTGACTAGCCTTAACACCGGGGAGCTGTTTTTT. Its translation is CASSLTSLNTGELFF. V is TRBV10-2 and J is TRBJ2-2; 7 bases match TRBD2. The CDR3 covers 15 residues. The germline V gene has CDR1 WSHSY and CDR2 SAAADI. Trimming at V came to 5 bases and at J to 2 bases, leaving 5 bases not matched to a gene.

This sequence joins TRBV6-5 and TRBJ2-2; 11 bases match TRBD2. Germline trimming cut 2 bases from V and 6 bases from J; bases unmatched to any gene: 5. CDR1 is MNHEY and CDR2 is SVGAGI in the germline V gene. The CDR3 runs to 16 residues. The CDR3, as DNA: TGTGCCAGCAGTTACGGGCTAGCGGGGGGCGCCGGGGAGCTGTTTTTT. Translating it yields CASSYGLAGGAGELFF.

The chain combines TRBV18 with TRBJ1-4, with 8 bases lining up with TRBD1. CDR1 and CDR2 (germline): KGHSH, LQKENI. The V and J ends lost 3 bases and 8 bases, in that order; junction bases with no gene match: 5. The CDR3 has 14 residues. In nucleotides, the CDR3 is TGTGCCAGCTCACCCGGACAGGGAAGGGAAAAACTGTTTTTT. Translating gives CASSPGQGREKLFF.

The rearrangement uses TRBV5-4 and TRBJ2-2, with 9 bases matching TRBD2. CDR1 is SGHNT, CDR2 YYREEE, per germline (reference sequence). V gave up 0 bases and J gave up 4 bases; unmatched junction bases: 4. The CDR3 is made up of 16 amino acids. In DNA, the CDR3 is TGTGCCAGCAGCTTGGGTCTAGCGGGGCCCACCGGGGAGCTGTTTTTT. Protein product: CASSLGLAGPTGELFF. The variable domain in full, with the rest retrieved from reference TRBV5-4 and TRBJ2-2, is ETGVTQSPTHLIKTRGQQVTLRCSSQSGHNTVSWYQQALGQGPQFIFQYYREEENGRGNFPPRFSGLQFPNYSSELNVNALELDDSALYLCASSLGLAGPTGELFFGEGSRLTVL.

The chain's CDR3 is CASSPGSTNEKLFF. The CDR3 DNA follows: TGTGCCAGTAGCCCGGGTTCGACTAATGAAAAACTGTTTTTT. The V and J genes are TRBV19 and TRBJ1-4; D unclear. Germline assignment: CDR1 LNHDA and CDR2 SQIVND (reference sequence). V was pared by 6 bases and J by 2 bases, with 10 bases between. This CDR3 is built from 14 residues.

This chain uses TRBV10-2 with TRBJ1-4, with 10 nucleotides matching TRBD1. From germline, CDR1 is WSHSY and CDR2 SAAADI. Unmatched junction bases numbered 12, after V lost 7 bases and J lost 10 bases. The CDR3 consists of 15 residues. The DNA of the CDR3 is TGCGCCAGCAATGGACAGGGGGTGAGCGCGAGAAAACTGTTTTTT. It yields the protein CASNGQGVSARKLFF.

This clone was seen just once. J is TRBJ2-3 and V is TRBV7-9, with D perhaps matching TRBD2 (5 bases). Germline V gene sequence: CDR1 SEHNR, CDR2 FQNEAQ (reference sequence). Trimming pared 2 bases from V and 2 bases from J, leaving 14 bases between. The CDR3 has 16 residues. CDR3 sequence (DNA): TGTGCCAGCAGCTTATCTAGCAGACCGTACACAGATACGCAGTATTTT. Its protein is CASSLSSRPYTDTQYF.

The chain joins TRBV10-3 to TRBJ2-3; 7 nucleotides agree with TRBD1. J lost 1 base, V lost 7 bases, and 8 bases had no gene match. This CDR3 spans 15 amino acids. Germline V gene lookup returns CDR1 ENHRY and CDR2 SYGVKD. Here the CDR3 DNA reads TGTGCCATCACCATGACAGGGCAGGGCACAGATACGCAGTATTTT. It specifies CAITMTGQGTDTQYF.

The rearrangement uses TRBV6-4 and TRBJ1-2; weak D call: TRBD1 (6 bases). The CDR3 is 15 residues long. V was trimmed by 0 bases and J by 8 bases, leaving 16 bases between them. CDR1 is MRHNA, CDR2 SNTAGT, per germline. The CDR3 DNA reads TGTGCCAGCAGTGACTCGTGGGGCAGGGGCGGAGGCTACACCTTC. Translation gives CASSDSWGRGGGYTF.

This clone was detected once. The V and J genes are TRBV15 and TRBJ1-1, with D uncertain. This CDR3 is 14 amino acids long. The V and J ends lost 8 bases and 0 bases respectively, with 13 bases between them. Germline CDR1 and CDR2: LNHNV and YYDKDF (reference sequence). The CDR3 loop reads CATAGRPLNTEAFF. The CDR3 bases are TGTGCCACCGCCGGGAGGCCCTTGAACACTGAAGCTTTCTTT.

This sequence joins TRBV6-5 and TRBJ2-7; perhaps TRBD1 as D (6 bases). Germline lookup yields CDR1 MNHEY and CDR2 SVGAGI. The CDR3 is made up of 13 amino acids. The V end was cut by 7 bases, the J end by 1 base, with 11 bases between. CDR3 residues: CASNLRGSYEQYF. CDR3 bases: TGTGCCAGCAACCTCAGGGGATCCTACGAGCAGTACTTC.

In its sample, this clone was seen many times. The chain combines TRBV19 with TRBJ1-2, with D perhaps TRBD1 (6 bases). The germline V and J ends were trimmed by 5 bases and 3 bases, with 13 bases remaining between them. CDR1 and CDR2 (germline): LNHDA, SQIVND (reference sequence). The CDR3 consists of 14 residues. The CDR3 region has the DNA TGTGCCAGTAGTCCACAGGGTAGGCACTATGGCTACACCTTC. Residues: CASSPQGRHYGYTF.

The gene calls are TRBV5-8 and TRBJ2-3; D unresolved. The germline gives CDR1 SGHTS, CDR2 YDEGEE. There are 13 residues in the CDR3. Trimming pared 1 base from V and 4 bases from J, leaving 7 bases between. This CDR3 reads CASSLSGADTQYF. The CDR3 DNA is TGTGCCAGCAGCTTGTCCGGAGCAGATACGCAGTATTTT.

This chain connects TRBV19 to TRBJ1-4, with D perhaps matching TRBD1 (6 bases). Trimming removed 1 base from V and 6 bases from J, with 21 bases in between. Germline V CDR1 and CDR2: LNHDA, SQIVND (reference sequence). The CDR3 consists of 18 residues. The CDR3 region has the DNA TGTGCCAGTAGTATAGGCCCGGGACAACCCGAGTCCGATGAAAAACTGTTTTTT. Its protein is CASSIGPGQPESDEKLFF.

The chain uses TRBV18 and TRBJ1-2; 9 bases agree with TRBD1. Germline V lookup: CDR1 KGHSH, CDR2 LQKENI. Unmatched junction bases numbered 1, after V lost 4 bases and J lost 1 base. The CDR3 is made up of 14 amino acids. Here the CDR3 reads CASSRDRDNYGYTF. CDR3 DNA: TGTGCCAGCTCACGGGACAGGGATAACTATGGCTACACCTTC. The full variable domain, completed using reference TRBV18 and TRBJ1-2, is NAGVMQNPRHLVRRRGQEARLRCSPMKGHSHVYWYRQLPEEGLKFMVYLQKENIIDESGMPKERFSAEFPKEGPSILRIQQVVRGDSAAYFCASSRDRDNYGYTFGSGTRLTVV.

The rearrangement links TRBV3-1 (or the pseudogene TRBV3-2) to TRBJ2-6; TRBD2 matches at 10 bases. V lost 0 bases to trimming and J lost 0 bases; unmatched junction nucleotides: 8. Per germline, CDR1 LGHDT and CDR2 YNNKEL (reference sequence). This CDR3 region has 20 residues. CDR3 region: CASSQEWLAGAPSGANVLTF. The CDR3 bases are TGTGCCAGCAGCCAAGAATGGCTAGCGGGGGCCCCCTCTGGGGCCAACGTCCTGACTTTC.

The chain uses TRBV10-3 and TRBJ2-5; 13 bases map to TRBD2. The CDR3 is 16 residues long. Germline V gene lookup returns CDR1 ENHRY and CDR2 SYGVKD. The junction had 3 bases not matched to a gene; V was cut back by 5 bases and J by 0 bases. As DNA, the CDR3 is TGTGCCATCAGTTGGACTAGCGGGGGAAACCAAGAGACCCAGTACTTC. It yields the protein CAISWTSGGNQETQYF.

The gene calls are TRBV7-6 and TRBJ1-6; D might be TRBD1 (5 bases). CDR1 and CDR2 from the germline V gene are SGHVS and FNYEAQ. The CDR3 spans 14 residues. Between the trimmed V and J ends, which lost 4 bases and 10 bases, there was a span of 14 bases. This chain's CDR3 is CASSSDSPRSPLHF. CDR3 bases: TGTGCCAGCAGCTCCGACAGCCCCAGATCACCCCTCCACTTT.

V is TRBV7-2 and J is TRBJ2-7; 9 bases align to TRBD2. V gave up 3 bases and J gave up 4 bases; unmatched junction bases: 13. The CDR3 length is 17 residues. The germline V gene encodes CDR1 SGHTA and CDR2 FQGNSA. The CDR3 spells CASSFEVLSGGTYEQYF. The CDR3 DNA follows: TGTGCCAGCAGCTTTGAGGTTCTCAGCGGGGGGACGTACGAGCAGTACTTC.

The V gene is TRBV25-1, the J gene TRBJ2-1, with 8 bases lining up with TRBD2. This CDR3 region has 16 residues. CDR1 and CDR2 (germline): MGHDK, SYGVNS. The junction had 8 bases not matched to a gene; V was cut back by 3 bases and J by 4 bases. The CDR3 spells CASSEGLVEPYNEQFF. CDR3 DNA: TGTGCCAGCAGTGAGGGACTAGTAGAGCCTTACAATGAGCAGTTCTTC.

The V gene is TRBV21-1, the J gene TRBJ2-2; TRBD2 is taken as the D call from the table, unchecked against the DNA. TRBV21-1 is a pseudogene locus. There are 21 residues in the CDR3. CDR3 coding DNA: TGTGCCAGCAACGGGACTAGCGGGAGAGGCCCCCTTTTCCCGAACACCGGGGAGCTGTTTTTT. Encoded protein: CASNGTSGRGPLFPNTGELFF.

The chain couples TRBV7-9 to TRBJ2-2; 9 bases are a match to TRBD1. V gave up 5 bases and J gave up 4 bases; unmatched junction bases: 14. Germline CDR1 reads SEHNR; CDR2 reads FQNEAQ (reference sequence). CDR3 size: 18 residues. This CDR3 reads CASSPRPPGQGGTGELFF. The CDR3, as DNA: TGTGCCAGCAGCCCTAGACCTCCGGGACAGGGCGGCACCGGGGAGCTGTTTTTT. Based on the CDR3 plus reference TRBV7-9 and TRBJ2-2, the full variable domain is DTGVSQNPRHKITKRGQNVTFRCDPISEHNRLYWYRQTLGQGPEFLTYFQNEAQLEKSRLLSDRFSAERPKGSFSTLEIQRTEQGDSAMYLCASSPRPPGQGGTGELFFGEGSRLTVL.